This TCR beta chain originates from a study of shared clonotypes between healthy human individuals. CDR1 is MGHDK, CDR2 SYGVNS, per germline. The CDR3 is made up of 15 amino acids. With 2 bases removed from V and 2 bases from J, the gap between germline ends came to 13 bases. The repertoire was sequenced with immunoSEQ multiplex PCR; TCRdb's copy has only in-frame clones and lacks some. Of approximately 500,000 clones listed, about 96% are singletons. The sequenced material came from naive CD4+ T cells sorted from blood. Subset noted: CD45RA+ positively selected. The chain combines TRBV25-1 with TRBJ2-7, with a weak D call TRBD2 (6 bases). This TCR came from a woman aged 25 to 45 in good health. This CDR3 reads CASSEGGKKAYEQYF. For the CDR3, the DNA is TGTGCCAGCAGTGAAGGGGGGAAAAAGGCCTACGAGCAGTACTTC.